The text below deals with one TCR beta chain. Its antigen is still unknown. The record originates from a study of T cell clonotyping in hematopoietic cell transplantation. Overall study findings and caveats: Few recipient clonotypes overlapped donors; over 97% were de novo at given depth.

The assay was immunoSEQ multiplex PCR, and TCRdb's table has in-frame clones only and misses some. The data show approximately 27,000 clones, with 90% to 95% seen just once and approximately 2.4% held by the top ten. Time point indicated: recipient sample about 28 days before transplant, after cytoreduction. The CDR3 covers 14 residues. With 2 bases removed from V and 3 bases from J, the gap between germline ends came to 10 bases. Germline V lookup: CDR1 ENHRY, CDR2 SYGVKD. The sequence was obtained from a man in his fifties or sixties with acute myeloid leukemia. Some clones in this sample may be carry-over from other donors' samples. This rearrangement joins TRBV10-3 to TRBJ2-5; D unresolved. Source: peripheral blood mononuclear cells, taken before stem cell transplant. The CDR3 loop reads CAISERRTEETQYF. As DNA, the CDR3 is TGTGCCATCAGTGAGCGAAGAACGGAAGAGACCCAGTACTTC.